This T cell receptor beta chain was sequenced for a study of immune heterogeneity within non-small cell lung tumors. This clonotype was recorded once. Amplification of TCR beta CDR3 was performed by multiplex PCR with 32 V and 13 J primers. MiXCR, applied by TCRdb to the multiplex PCR reads, yields one record per CDR3 protein. This table has around 6,200 distinct CDR3 sequences, about 20% appearing once. Template came from bulk tumor genomic DNA, at around 630 ng per sample. Far-apart biopsies, several per primary tumor, were taken during surgery. Undergoing curative surgery were patients whose non-small cell lung cancer was untreated and newly diagnosed. Trimming cost V 4 bases and J 3 bases, with 15 bases left between them. The CDR3 sequence is 15 residues long.

The source material was lung tumor tissue. J is TRBJ2-5 and V is TRBV12-3 or TRBV12-4; a weak D match, TRBD2 (6 bases). The receptor comes from a man between 65 and 79 years old with non-small cell lung cancer. CDR3 nucleotide sequence: TGTGCCAGCAGTTCCGGGACTTCGTACAAAGAGACCCAGTACTTC. Amino acid sequence: CASSSGTSYKETQYF.